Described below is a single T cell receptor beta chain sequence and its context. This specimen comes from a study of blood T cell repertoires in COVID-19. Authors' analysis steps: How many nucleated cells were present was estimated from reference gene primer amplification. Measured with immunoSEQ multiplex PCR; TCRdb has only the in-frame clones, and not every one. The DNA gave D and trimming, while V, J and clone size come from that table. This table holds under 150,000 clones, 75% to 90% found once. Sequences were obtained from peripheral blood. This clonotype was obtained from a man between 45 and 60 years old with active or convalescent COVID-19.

CDR3 loop: CASGLAGTGHNTGELFF. The DNA for the CDR3 is TGTGCTAGTGGTTTGGCAGGGACAGGGCACAACACCGGGGAGCTGTTTTTT. V and J are TRBV12-5 and TRBJ2-2; the match to TRBD1 covers 9 bases. This CDR3 is 17 amino acids long. With V trimmed by 1 base and J by 2 bases, 5 bases remained unmatched. Germline V gene lookup returns CDR1 LGHNT and CDR2 FRNRAP.